Shown below are 32 T cell receptor beta chains from a single sample sequenced in a study of early T cells in non-severe SARS-CoV-2 infection. TCRdb reprocessed the 5' RACE reads with MiXCR, giving one entry per CDR3 protein. Among fewer than 30,000 distinct CDR3 sequences listed, 5% to 6.5% were seen once. The sequencing here drew on whole blood, taken at baseline. The origin of the receptors is an adult who was a healthcare worker with PCR-confirmed SARS-CoV-2 infection or an uninfected control (not recorded which).

This clonotype was picked up many times. The gene calls are TRBV3-1 and TRBJ1-4; a possible D gene is TRBD1 (6 bases). Germline CDR1 LGHDT, CDR2 YNNKEL (reference sequence). This CDR3 is built from 15 residues. V was pared by 2 bases and J by 7 bases, with 14 bases between. In DNA form, the CDR3 reads TGTGCCAGCAGCCAACGGGCCCCCAGGGGTGAAAAACTGTTTTTT. Translating gives CASSQRAPRGEKLFF.

In its sample, this clonotype was seen many times. The chain recombines TRBV6-5 with TRBJ1-5; 7 positions match TRBD1. The CDR3 extends over 14 amino acids. Trimming at V came to 0 bases and at J to 9 bases, leaving 5 bases not matched to a gene. Per germline, CDR1 MNHEY and CDR2 SVGAGI. Here the CDR3 reads CASSYSRQGGPQHF. CDR3 nucleotides: TGTGCCAGCAGTTACTCGCGACAGGGCGGGCCCCAGCATTTT.

This clonotype was counted only a few times. This chain joins TRBV5-1 and TRBJ1-4, with TRBD1 matching over 8 bases. J lost 7 bases, V lost 4 bases, and 15 bases had no gene match. Per the germline V gene, CDR1 is SGHRS and CDR2 is YFSETQ. The CDR3 contains 17 residues. The CDR3 DNA reads as TGCGCCAGCAGCCCGAGCCACTTGACAGGGGAGGTTGAAAAACTGTTTTTT. This codes for CASSPSHLTGEVEKLFF. Full variable domain (rest looked up from reference TRBV5-1 and TRBJ1-4): KAGVTQTPRYLIKTRGQQVTLSCSPISGHRSVSWYQQTPGQGLQFLFEYFSETQRNKGNFPGRFSGRQFSNSRSEMNVSTLELGDSALYLCASSPSHLTGEVEKLFFGSGTQLSVL.

In this sample, this clonotype turned up many times. This chain joins TRBV6-5 and TRBJ1-2; no definite D call. This CDR3 is built from 13 residues. V lost 3 bases to trimming and J lost 2 bases, with 7 bases between them. Germline V lookup: CDR1 MNHEY, CDR2 SVGAGI. CDR3 in amino acids: CASSYSGNYGYTF. For the CDR3, the DNA is TGTGCCAGCAGTTATAGCGGGAACTATGGCTACACCTTC.

This clonotype was picked up many times. The chain employs TRBV10-2 and TRBJ2-5; D uncertain. This CDR3 spans 13 amino acids. The V gene lost 5 bases and the J gene lost 1 base, with 8 bases spanning the gap. The germline V gene has CDR1 WSHSY and CDR2 SAAADI. CDR3 sequence reads: CASSRTPQETQYF. The CDR3 DNA is TGCGCCAGCAGTAGGACCCCCCAAGAGACCCAGTACTTC.

The chain recombines TRBV2 with TRBJ1-3, with D perhaps TRBD1 (5 bases). CDR3 length equals 12 residues. V was trimmed by 8 bases and J by 4 bases, leaving 9 bases between them. CDR1 is SNHLY, CDR2 FYNNEI, per germline. For the CDR3, the DNA is TGTGCCAGCTGGGACCCCGGAAACACCATATATTTT. This gives the protein CASWDPGNTIYF.

This clonotype was seen ten or more times. The chain uses TRBV2 and TRBJ1-1; 7 bases agree with TRBD1. This CDR3 region has 14 residues. V shed 4 bases and J 5 bases; nucleotides not matched to a gene: 7. CDR1 SNHLY and CDR2 FYNNEI come from the germline V gene. This chain's CDR3 is CASSASAGGTEAFF. Here the CDR3 DNA reads TGTGCCAGCAGTGCGTCGGCAGGGGGAACTGAAGCTTTCTTT.

This clonotype was seen repeatedly, ten times or more. V usage is TRBV7-2 and J usage is TRBJ1-1; no definite D call. This CDR3 is 15 amino acids long. V gave up 1 base and J gave up 4 bases, with 13 bases separating them. From germline, CDR1 is SGHTA and CDR2 FQGNSA. The CDR3 coding sequence is TGTGCCAGCAGCTTAGGACTATCGGGAGCCACTGAAGCTTTCTTT. Translating it yields CASSLGLSGATEAFF.

The CDR3 loop is CASSLKETQYF. In nucleotides, the CDR3 is TGTGCCAGCAGTCTTAAAGAGACCCAGTACTTC. This chain links TRBV28 with TRBJ2-5; D not resolved. The germline gives CDR1 MDHEN, CDR2 SYDVKM. V gave up 5 bases and J gave up 3 bases, with 4 bases separating them. The CDR3 is 11 residues long. Drawing the rest from reference TRBV28 and TRBJ2-5, the complete variable domain is DVKVTQSSRYLVKRTGEKVFLECVQDMDHENMFWYRQDPGLGLRLIYFSYDVKMKEKGDIPEGYSVSREKKERFSLILESASTNQTSMYLCASSLKETQYFGPGTRLLVL.

The rearrangement links TRBV4-1 to TRBJ1-4; D is unclear. V lost 0 bases and J lost 4, with 9 bases in between. CDR1 and CDR2 (germline): MGHRA, YSYEKL. CDR3 length: 15 amino acids. Written as DNA, the CDR3 is TGCGCCAGCAGCCAAGAGGGCCCTTATAATGAAAAACTGTTTTTT. Amino acid sequence: CASSQEGPYNEKLFF.

This clonotype was detected ten times or more. The chain couples TRBV20-1 to TRBJ2-5; TRBD1 aligns across 7 bases. Germline V gene data show CDR1 as DFQATT and CDR2 as SNEGSKA (reference sequence). V lost 0 bases, J lost 1 base, and 2 bases stayed unmatched. This CDR3 contains 14 residues. The CDR3 loop reads CSAREGTVQETQYF. CDR3 coding DNA: TGCAGTGCTAGAGAAGGGACAGTCCAAGAGACCCAGTACTTC.

In this sample, this clonotype turned up many times. The CDR3 reads CASQAGTKLAGRTNEQFF. CDR3 DNA sequence: TGTGCCAGCCAAGCCGGGACTAAGTTAGCGGGTAGAACGAATGAGCAGTTCTTC. The genes are TRBV6-2 or TRBV6-3 and TRBJ2-1, with 7 bases lining up with TRBD2. The CDR3 runs 18 residues. Germline loops: CDR1 MNHEY, CDR2 SVGEGT. The V gene end was trimmed by 8 bases and the J gene end by 7 bases; junction bases not matched to a gene: 23.

There are many counts of this clonotype. The gene calls are TRBV11-2 and TRBJ2-7, with 10 bases fitting TRBD1. Germline CDR1 is SGHAT and CDR2 is FQNNGV. This CDR3 region has 15 residues. V lost 4 bases, J lost 8 bases, and 11 bases stayed unmatched. This CDR3 is CASSWGTGTGEKQYF. As DNA, the CDR3 is TGTGCCAGCAGCTGGGGAACCGGGACAGGGGAAAAGCAGTACTTC.

Only a few counts were recorded for this clonotype. This chain links TRBV2 with TRBJ1-5, with D perhaps TRBD1 (5 bases). Germline assignment: CDR1 SNHLY and CDR2 FYNNEI. The CDR3 totals 14 residues. V lost 8 bases and J 0 bases, leaving 11 bases between the germline ends. The CDR3 loop is CASRQTDSNQPQHF. In nucleotides, the CDR3 is TGTGCCAGCCGACAGACAGATAGCAATCAGCCCCAGCATTTT.

This clonotype was seen at least ten times. This sequence joins TRBV10-3 and TRBJ2-1, with 16 bases identical to TRBD2. Trimming at V came to 5 bases and at J to 3 bases, leaving 16 bases not matched to a gene. Looked up from germline, CDR1 is ENHRY and CDR2 is SYGVKD. The CDR3 has 21 amino acids. The CDR3 DNA sequence: TGTGCCATCAGTTACGGGACTAGCGGGAGGGAACTGGCTTGGGGCTACAATGAGCAGTTCTTC. Amino acids: CAISYGTSGRELAWGYNEQFF.

This clonotype was detected many times. The chain is built from TRBV12-3 or TRBV12-4 and TRBJ1-5; D is unresolved. The ends were cut back, 7 bases at V and 4 bases at J, with 11 bases in the middle. The CDR3 sequence is 13 residues long. For the CDR3, the DNA is TGTGCCAGCACTAGAGAGACTAATCAGCCCCAGCATTTT. As protein: CASTRETNQPQHF.

The chain combines TRBV7-9 with TRBJ2-5; a possible D gene is TRBD2 (6 bases). From germline, CDR1 is SEHNR and CDR2 FQNEAQ (reference sequence). The V end was cut by 7 bases, the J end by 2 bases, with 23 bases between. The CDR3 has 17 residues. The CDR3 here is CASTYGRQTFVQETQYF. The CDR3 bases are TGTGCCAGCACCTACGGGAGACAAACCTTCGTACAAGAGACCCAGTACTTC. The full variable domain, in which reference TRBV7-9 and TRBJ2-5 provide the parts outside the CDR3, is DTGVSQNPRHKITKRGQNVTFRCDPISEHNRLYWYRQTLGQGPEFLTYFQNEAQLEKSRLLSDRFSAERPKGSFSTLEIQRTEQGDSAMYLCASTYGRQTFVQETQYFGPGTRLLVL.

The sample holds many counts of this clonotype. This chain joins TRBV2 and TRBJ1-1; no definite D call. There are 13 residues in the CDR3. CDR1 is SNHLY, CDR2 FYNNEI, per germline. V gave up 5 bases and J gave up 1 base, with 8 bases separating them. The CDR3 DNA reads as TGTGCCAGCAGTCAGCAGTCGAACACTGAAGCTTTCTTT. Residues: CASSQQSNTEAFF.

There are many counts of this clonotype. This chain uses TRBV20-1 with TRBJ1-1, with D uncertain. The CDR3 loop spans 12 amino acids. Germline assignment: CDR1 DFQATT and CDR2 SNEGSKA (reference sequence). V dropped 3 bases and J dropped 1 base, with 6 bases sitting between them. CDR3 bases: TGCAGTGCTAGGTTCCAGAACACTGAAGCTTTCTTT. Its protein is CSARFQNTEAFF.

The chain uses TRBV11-2 and TRBJ1-1; D not resolved. CDR3 size: 14 residues. The V end was cut by 1 base, the J end by 6 bases, with 12 bases between. Looked up from germline, CDR1 is SGHAT and CDR2 is FQNNGV. The CDR3 DNA sequence: TGTGCCAGCAGCTTAGTTATGGTCGGGGCTGAAGCTTTCTTT. Amino acid sequence: CASSLVMVGAEAFF. The complete variable domain, with remaining parts taken from reference TRBV11-2 and TRBJ1-1, reads EAGVAQSPRYKIIEKRQSVAFWCNPISGHATLYWYQQILGQGPKLLIQFQNNGVVDDSQLPKDRFSAERLKGVDSTLKIQPAKLEDSAVYLCASSLVMVGAEAFFGQGTRLTVV.

The rearrangement uses TRBV11-2 and TRBJ2-3; D may be TRBD2 (5 bases). Germline loops: CDR1 SGHAT, CDR2 FQNNGV. The CDR3 totals 14 residues. Trimming cost V 5 bases and J 9 bases, with 18 bases left between them. For the CDR3, the DNA is TGTGCCAGCAGCAAGGACCGAGCAGGAGGAACGCAGTATTTT. It codes for CASSKDRAGGTQYF. The full variable domain, rest sourced from reference TRBV11-2 and TRBJ2-3, is EAGVAQSPRYKIIEKRQSVAFWCNPISGHATLYWYQQILGQGPKLLIQFQNNGVVDDSQLPKDRFSAERLKGVDSTLKIQPAKLEDSAVYLCASSKDRAGGTQYFGPGTRLTVL.

This clonotype was seen repeatedly, ten times or more. The gene calls are TRBV20-1 and TRBJ2-1; D is perhaps TRBD2 (7 bases). CDR3 size: 16 residues. CDR1 and CDR2 (germline): DFQATT, SNEGSKA (reference sequence). Trimming took off 5 bases at V and 4 bases at J, with 21 bases between the two ends. CDR3: CSAPEWGGISYNEQFF. The CDR3 DNA is TGCAGTGCTCCCGAGTGGGGGGGCATAAGTTACAATGAGCAGTTCTTC.

V is TRBV28 and J is TRBJ2-5; 9 nucleotides align to TRBD1. The germline V gene encodes CDR1 MDHEN and CDR2 SYDVKM. This CDR3 is 17 amino acids long. Trimming removed 7 bases from V and 1 base from J; junction bases left unmatched: 13. Here the CDR3 DNA reads TGTGCCAGCAAAACCATTTACGCGGACAGGGGCCAAGAGACCCAGTACTTC. Residues: CASKTIYADRGQETQYF.

This clonotype was recorded once. One base away lies a much larger clone, so this may be a sequencing read error. This chain uses TRBV18 with TRBJ2-1, with no clear D. The CDR3 spans 14 residues. Germline CDR1 reads KGHSH; CDR2 reads LQKENI. CDR3 nucleotide sequence: TGTGCCAGCTCACCGCTCCCCTCCAACAATGAGCAGTTCTTC. It translates to CASSPLPSNNEQFF.

Ten or more counts support this clonotype. The chain recombines TRBV29-1 with TRBJ2-3; D is perhaps TRBD1 or TRBD2 (6 bases each). The CDR3 consists of 12 residues. The germline V and J ends were trimmed by 5 bases and 1 base, with 7 bases remaining between them. Germline V gene sequence: CDR1 SQVTM, CDR2 ANQGSEA. The CDR3 nucleotides read TGCAGCGTTAGGGGGGGCACAGATACGCAGTATTTT. Encoded protein: CSVRGGTDTQYF.

The sample holds a few counts of this clonotype. The chain carries TRBV20-1 and TRBJ2-5, with no clear D. V lost 0 bases and J 1 base, leaving 9 bases between the germline ends. From germline, CDR1 is DFQATT and CDR2 SNEGSKA (reference sequence). The CDR3 has 14 residues. CDR3 DNA: TGCAGTGCTAGAGATGCCCAGGTCCAAGAGACCCAGTACTTC. As protein: CSARDAQVQETQYF.

This clonotype was seen ten or more times. The chain joins TRBV25-1 to TRBJ2-1; D possibly corresponds to TRBD2 (5 bases). The CDR3 has 14 residues. Trimming removed 2 bases from V and 2 bases from J, with 7 bases in between. The germline CDR1 and CDR2 sequences are MGHDK and SYGVNS. The CDR3 DNA reads as TGTGCCAGCAGTGAAGTGGGAGCCTACAATGAGCAGTTCTTC. Translated, it gives CASSEVGAYNEQFF.

This clonotype was seen ten or more times. The gene calls are TRBV6-1 and TRBJ2-3, with TRBD2 matching 9 bases. The J segment lost 2 bases and the V segment lost 8 bases, leaving 2 bases of the junction unmatched. This CDR3 comprises 13 residues. The germline V gene encodes CDR1 MNHNS and CDR2 SASEGT. CDR3 protein: CASLAGHTDTQYF. The CDR3 DNA follows: TGTGCCAGCCTAGCGGGACACACAGATACGCAGTATTTT.

This clonotype has at least ten counts. This sequence joins TRBV5-6 and TRBJ1-1; D gene unclear. The CDR3 runs to 14 residues. Germline values: CDR1 SGHDT, CDR2 YYEEEE. Trimming left V 0 bases short and J 7 bases short, with 13 bases between. CDR3 in amino acids: CASSLGSKVNEAFF. The CDR3 DNA follows: TGTGCCAGCAGCTTGGGGTCCAAGGTAAATGAAGCTTTCTTT.

This clonotype was detected only once. The genes are TRBV28 and TRBJ1-1; unclear D gene. V dropped 5 bases and J dropped 6 bases, with 7 bases sitting between them. The CDR3 sequence is 11 residues long. Looked up from germline, CDR1 is MDHEN and CDR2 is SYDVKM. DNA of the CDR3: TGTGCCAGCAGTGGGCCCGCTGAAGCTTTCTTT. This translates into CASSGPAEAFF.

This clonotype was detected many times. The genes are TRBV13 and TRBJ2-7, with D perhaps given as TRBD1 or TRBD2 (5 bases each). V dropped 3 bases and J dropped 1 base, with 10 bases sitting between them. The CDR3 totals 14 residues. The germline V gene encodes CDR1 PRHDT and CDR2 FYEKMQ (reference sequence). The chain's CDR3 is CASSFGTVSYEQYF. The CDR3 nucleotides are TGTGCCAGCAGCTTCGGGACGGTTTCCTACGAGCAGTACTTC.

The sample holds many counts of this clonotype. The J gene is TRBJ2-3, the V gene TRBV29-1, with a weak D call TRBD2 (5 bases). This CDR3 comprises 14 residues. With 5 bases removed from V and 4 bases from J, the gap between germline ends came to 16 bases. Germline assignment: CDR1 SQVTM and CDR2 ANQGSEA. Here the CDR3 reads CSVRERITADTQYF. DNA of the CDR3: TGCAGCGTTAGGGAGAGAATCACAGCAGATACGCAGTATTTT.